Each of the 5 T cell receptor beta chains below was sequenced from the same sample in a study of blood T cells in healthy people across ages. Using a J-beta primer mix together with a sample-barcoded 5' primer, a second PCR was run for about 6 to 12 cycles. TCRdb fed the 5' RACE reads into MiXCR, producing one record per CDR3 protein. The sample includes 790,000 or so distinct CDR3 sequences, about 42% of them seen just once. Sequencing was carried out using blood. These receptors were taken from a man at least 80 years old in good health.

This sequence joins TRBV11-2 and TRBJ2-3, with no clear D. V was trimmed by 4 bases and J by 1 base, leaving 9 bases between them. The CDR3 spans 14 residues. The germline V gene has CDR1 SGHAT and CDR2 FQNNGV. CDR3 sequence reads: CASSSPRGTDTQYF. DNA of the CDR3: TGTGCCAGCAGCTCCCCCCGGGGCACAGATACGCAGTATTTT.

The rearrangement uses TRBV7-2 and TRBJ2-3; weak D call: TRBD2 (6 bases). The germline gives CDR1 SGHTA, CDR2 FQGNSA. This CDR3 has 15 residues. V shed 1 base and J shed 5 bases, with 13 bases lying between them. The CDR3 spells CASSLGRGRRDTQYF. The CDR3, as DNA: TGTGCCAGCAGCTTAGGTCGGGGGAGGCGAGATACGCAGTATTTT. The whole variable domain, remainder taken from reference TRBV7-2 and TRBJ2-3, is GAGVSQSPSNKVTEKGKDVELRCDPISGHTALYWYRQSLGQGLEFLIYFQGNSAPDKSGLPSDRFSAERTGGSVSTLTIQRTQQEDSAVYLCASSLGRGRRDTQYFGPGTRLTVL.

Details on this clonotype: A much larger clone sits a single nucleotide away, making a read error possible. The chain couples TRBV11-2 to TRBJ2-1, with 10 bases fitting TRBD2. The V gene's germline CDR1 is SGHAT and CDR2 FQNNGV. CDR3 size: 14 residues. The CDR3 DNA follows: TGTGCCGGCAGCTATACTAGCGGGGCCGATGAGCAGTTCTTC. This translates into CAGSYTSGADEQFF.

This clonotype appeared a single time. A much larger clone lies a single base off, so this may be a read error. This chain uses TRBV6-5 with TRBJ2-7; 10 bases align to TRBD1. The V gene end was trimmed by 5 bases and the J gene end by 6 bases; junction bases not matched to a gene: 10. The germline CDR1 and CDR2 sequences are MNHEY and SVGAGI. The CDR3 has 15 amino acids. CDR3 bases: TGTGCCAGCAGTCGACGGCCGGGACAGGGGACCGAGCAGTACTTC. Its protein product is CASSRRPGQGTEQYF.

The gene calls are TRBV5-1 and TRBJ2-7, with unresolved D. The V gene's germline CDR1 is SGHRS and CDR2 YFSETQ. The CDR3 consists of 13 residues. V was cut by 4 bases and J by 3 bases, with 11 bases left in between. The CDR3 DNA reads as TGCGCCAGCAGCGAAGGGATAATCTACGAGCAGTACTTC. Encoded protein: CASSEGIIYEQYF.